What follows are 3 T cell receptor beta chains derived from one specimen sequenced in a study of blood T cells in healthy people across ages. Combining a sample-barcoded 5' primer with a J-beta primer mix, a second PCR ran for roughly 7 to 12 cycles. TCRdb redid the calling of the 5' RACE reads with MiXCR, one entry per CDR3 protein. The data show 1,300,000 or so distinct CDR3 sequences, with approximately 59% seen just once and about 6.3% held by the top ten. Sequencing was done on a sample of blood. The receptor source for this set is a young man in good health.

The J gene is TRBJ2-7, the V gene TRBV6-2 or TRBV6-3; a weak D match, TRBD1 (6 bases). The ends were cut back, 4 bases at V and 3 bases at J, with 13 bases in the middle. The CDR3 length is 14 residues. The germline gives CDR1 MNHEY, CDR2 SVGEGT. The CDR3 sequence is CASSSTGFFYEQYF. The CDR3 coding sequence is TGTGCCAGCAGTTCCACAGGGTTTTTCTACGAGCAGTACTTC.

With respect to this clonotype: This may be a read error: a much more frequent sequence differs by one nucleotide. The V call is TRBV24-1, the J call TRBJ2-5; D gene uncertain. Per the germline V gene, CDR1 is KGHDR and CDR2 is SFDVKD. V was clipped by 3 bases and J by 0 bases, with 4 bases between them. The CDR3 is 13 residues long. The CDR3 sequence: CATSDAYQETQYF. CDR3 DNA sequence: TGTGCCACCAGTGATGCGTACCAAGAGACCCAGTACTTC.

The chain's CDR3 is CASRTGAVAEAFF. CDR3 in DNA: TGTGCCAGCAGGACAGGGGCGGTCGCTGAAGCTTTCTTT. V gene TRBV27 combines with J gene TRBJ1-1, with 8 bases lining up with TRBD1. V lost 6 bases and J lost 6; bases outside the gene matches: 6. This CDR3 contains 13 residues. Germline V gene lookup returns CDR1 MNHEY and CDR2 SMNVEV (reference sequence).